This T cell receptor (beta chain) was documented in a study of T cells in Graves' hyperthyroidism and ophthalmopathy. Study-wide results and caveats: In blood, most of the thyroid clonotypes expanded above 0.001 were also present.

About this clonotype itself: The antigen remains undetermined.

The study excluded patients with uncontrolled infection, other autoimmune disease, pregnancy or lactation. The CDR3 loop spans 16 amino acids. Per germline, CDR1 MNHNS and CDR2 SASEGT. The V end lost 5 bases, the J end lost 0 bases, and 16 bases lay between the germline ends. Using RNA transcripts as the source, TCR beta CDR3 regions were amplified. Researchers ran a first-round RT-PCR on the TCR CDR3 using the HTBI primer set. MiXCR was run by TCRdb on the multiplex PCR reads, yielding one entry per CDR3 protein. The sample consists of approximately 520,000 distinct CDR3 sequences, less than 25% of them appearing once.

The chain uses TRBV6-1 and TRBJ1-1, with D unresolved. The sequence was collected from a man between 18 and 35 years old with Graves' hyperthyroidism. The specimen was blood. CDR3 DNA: TGTGCCAGCAGTACCCCCTCCAGCCTCATGAACACTGAAGCTTTCTTT. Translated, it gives CASSTPSSLMNTEAFF.